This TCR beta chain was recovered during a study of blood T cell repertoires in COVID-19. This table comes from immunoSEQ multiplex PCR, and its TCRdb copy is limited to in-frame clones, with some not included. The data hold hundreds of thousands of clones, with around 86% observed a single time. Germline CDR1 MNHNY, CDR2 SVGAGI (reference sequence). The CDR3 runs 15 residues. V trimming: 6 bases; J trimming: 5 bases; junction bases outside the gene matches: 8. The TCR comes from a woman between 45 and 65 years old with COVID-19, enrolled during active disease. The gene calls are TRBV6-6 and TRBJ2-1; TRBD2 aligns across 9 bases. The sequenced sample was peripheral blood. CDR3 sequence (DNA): TGTGCCAGCAGGTCTGCGGGAGGGTATAACAATGAGCAGTTCTTC. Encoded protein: CASRSAGGYNNEQFF.